This T cell receptor (beta chain) was recovered during a study of neoadjuvant anti-PD-1 for oral cavity cancer. Germline-derived CDR1 and CDR2 are LNHNV and YYDKDF (reference sequence). Trimming removed 5 bases from V and 3 bases from J, with 14 bases in between. This CDR3 spans 15 amino acids. The data were produced by immunoSEQ multiplex PCR, yet TCRdb's version contains in-frame clones alone and is incomplete. This sample has about 16,000 clones, with 72% found just once. The chain is built from TRBV15 and TRBJ1-5, with D possibly TRBD1 on 6 matching bases. This TCR was recovered from a person aged 35-79 years with oral cavity squamous cell carcinoma. The sample in question was PBMCs, obtained before nivolumab (anti-PD-1) treatment. The CDR3 region is CATSGRGADNQPQHF. CDR3 DNA: TGTGCCACCAGCGGGAGGGGGGCGGACAATCAGCCCCAGCATTTT.